This T cell receptor (beta chain) is from a study of shared clonotypes between healthy human individuals. Sorted-subset replicate PCRs used roughly 210 ng of genomic DNA. This amount corresponded to approximately 30,000 T cell genomes. TCRdb's table, derived via immunoSEQ multiplex PCR, lists solely in-frame clones and lacks some. The sample carries about 2 million clones, approximately 95% recorded once. Overall study results and limits: Shared clonotypes: about 5% naive CD4, roughly 4% naive CD8, around 2.2% memory CD4, 0.4% memory CD8. Sorted-subset sequencing was shown by rarefaction to be incomplete despite large depth.

Naive CD8 isolation took CD45RO-negative cells positively selected for CCR7 and excluded terminally differentiated effector memory CD45RA+ cells. V was clipped by 4 bases and J by 7 bases; unmatched bases: 9. Germline CDR1 reads MGHRA; CDR2 reads YSYEKL. CDR3 length equals 15 residues. Of note for this clone: The antigen is not known.

This receptor was taken from a man younger than 30 in good health. The rearrangement links TRBV4-1 to TRBJ2-7; 11 bases align to TRBD2. The sample taken for sequencing was naive CD8+ T cells sorted from blood. Here the CDR3 DNA reads TGCGCCAGCAGCCCATTAGCGGGGGGGCCGGGAGAGCAGTACTTC. It specifies CASSPLAGGPGEQYF.